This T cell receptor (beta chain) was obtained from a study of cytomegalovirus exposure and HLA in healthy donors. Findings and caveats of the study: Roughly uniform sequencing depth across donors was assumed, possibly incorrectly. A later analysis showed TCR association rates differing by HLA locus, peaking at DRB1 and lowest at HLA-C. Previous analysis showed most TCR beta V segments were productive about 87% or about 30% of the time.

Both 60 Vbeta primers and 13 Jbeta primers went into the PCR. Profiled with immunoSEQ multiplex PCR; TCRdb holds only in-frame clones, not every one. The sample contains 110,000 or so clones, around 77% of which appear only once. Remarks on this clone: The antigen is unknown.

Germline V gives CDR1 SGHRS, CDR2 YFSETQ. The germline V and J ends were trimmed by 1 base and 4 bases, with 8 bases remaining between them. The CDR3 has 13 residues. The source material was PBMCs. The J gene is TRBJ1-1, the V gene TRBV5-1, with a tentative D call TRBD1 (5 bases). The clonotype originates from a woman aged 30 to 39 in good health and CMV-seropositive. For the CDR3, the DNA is TGCGCCAGCAGCTTGATGGGGGGCACTGAAGCTTTCTTT. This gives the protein CASSLMGGTEAFF.